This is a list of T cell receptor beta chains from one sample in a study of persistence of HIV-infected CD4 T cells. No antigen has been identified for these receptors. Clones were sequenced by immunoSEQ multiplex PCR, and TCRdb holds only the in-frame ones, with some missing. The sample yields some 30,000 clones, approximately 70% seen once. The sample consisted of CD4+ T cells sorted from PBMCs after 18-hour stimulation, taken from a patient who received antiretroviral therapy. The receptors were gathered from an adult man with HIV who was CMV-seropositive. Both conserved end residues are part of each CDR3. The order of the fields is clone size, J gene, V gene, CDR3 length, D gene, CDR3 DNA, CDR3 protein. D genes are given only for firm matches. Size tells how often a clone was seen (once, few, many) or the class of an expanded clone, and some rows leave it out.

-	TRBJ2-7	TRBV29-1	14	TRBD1	TGCAGCGTGAAGACCGGGACAGGCTCCTACGAGCAGTACTTC	CSVKTGTGSYEQYF
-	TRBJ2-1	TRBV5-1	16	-	TGCGCCAGCACCCGACAGGTCCAGAGCTCCTACAATGAGCAGTTCTTC	CASTRQVQSSYNEQFF
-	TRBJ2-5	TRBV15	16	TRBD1	TGTGCCACCAGCAGCTGGCCACAGACAGGGGGGGAGACCCAGTACTTC	CATSSWPQTGGETQYF
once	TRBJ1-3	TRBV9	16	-	TGTGCCAGCACCCCCTCCCAGGTCGCCTCTGGAAACACCATATATTTT	CASTPSQVASGNTIYF
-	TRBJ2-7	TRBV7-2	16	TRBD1	TGTGCCAGCAGCTCAGAGACAGGGGGCGTAACCTACGAGCAGTACTTC	CASSSETGGVTYEQYF
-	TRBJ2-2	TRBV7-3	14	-	TGTGCCAGCAGCTTAACGGGGACTCCCGGGGAGCTGTTTTTT	CASSLTGTPGELFF
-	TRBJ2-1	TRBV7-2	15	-	TGTGCCAGCAGCCCCCAGGTTAGCTCCTACAATGAGCAGTTCTTC	CASSPQVSSYNEQFF
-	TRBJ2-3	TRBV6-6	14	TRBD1	TGTGCCAGCACCGCCCCGGACAGGGGGCATACGCAGTATTTT	CASTAPDRGHTQYF
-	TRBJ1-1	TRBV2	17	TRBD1	TGTGCCAGCAGTGATCCCTCCCACCGACAGGGTGGGACTGAAGCTTTCTTT	CASSDPSHRQGGTEAFF
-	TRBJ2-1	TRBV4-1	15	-	TGCGCCAGCAGCCAAGATCAGGCTCCCCTAAGGGAGCAGTTCTTC	CASSQDQAPLREQFF
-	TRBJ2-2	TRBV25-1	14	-	TGTGCCAGCAGTGAATTTGGGGGATCCGGGGAGCTGTTTTTT	CASSEFGGSGELFF
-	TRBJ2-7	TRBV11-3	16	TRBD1	TGTGCCAGCAGCTTAGAAAGGGGGACAGGGCCTTACGAGCAGTACTTC	CASSLERGTGPYEQYF
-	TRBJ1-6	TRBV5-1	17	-	TGCGCCAGCAGCTTACACTCTATGGGGGGATCTAATTCACCCCTCCACTTT	CASSLHSMGGSNSPLHF
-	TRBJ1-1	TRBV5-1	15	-	TGCGCCAGCAGCTTAGGGGATCTAGTGAACACTGAAGCTTTCTTT	CASSLGDLVNTEAFF
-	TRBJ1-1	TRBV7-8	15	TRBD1	TGTGCCAGCAGCTCCGTCTCGGGACAGGAGAGAAAAGCTTTCTTT	CASSSVSGQERKAFF
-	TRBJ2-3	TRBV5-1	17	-	TGCGCCAGCAGCTTGACGGGGGGCGCGGAAATCACAGATACGCAGTATTTT	CASSLTGGAEITDTQYF
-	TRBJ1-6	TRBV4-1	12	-	TGCGCCAGCAGCCCCCCGAATTCACCCCTCCACTTT	CASSPPNSPLHF
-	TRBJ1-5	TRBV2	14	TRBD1	TGTGCCAGCAGTGAAGGACAGGGGTATCAGCCCCAGCATTTT	CASSEGQGYQPQHF
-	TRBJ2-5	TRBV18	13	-	TGTGCCAGCTCGCGCTCAACGGGGGAGACCCAGTACTTC	CASSRSTGETQYF
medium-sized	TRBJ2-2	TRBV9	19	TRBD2	TGTGCCAGCAGCGTAGGAGGACTAGCGGGGGGGCCAGGGACCGGGGAGCTGTTTTTT	CASSVGGLAGGPGTGELFF
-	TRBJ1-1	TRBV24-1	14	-	TGTGCCACCAGTGAGGGTCCGGGGAACACTGAAGCTTTCTTT	CATSEGPGNTEAFF
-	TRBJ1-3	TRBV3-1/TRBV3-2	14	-	TGTGCCAGCATGGAGGGAGCCTCTGGAAACACCATATATTTT	CASMEGASGNTIYF
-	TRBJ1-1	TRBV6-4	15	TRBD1	TGTGCCAGCAGTGACTCGATGGGGACAGGGGGAAAAGCTTTCTTT	CASSDSMGTGGKAFF
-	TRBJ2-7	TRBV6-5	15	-	TGTGCCAGCAGCCCCCCCGGGACCTCAACCTACGAGCAGTACTTC	CASSPPGTSTYEQYF
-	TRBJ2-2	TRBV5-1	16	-	TGCGCCAGCAGCTTGGCCCTGGGGCAAAGGACCGGGGAGCTGTTTTTT	CASSLALGQRTGELFF
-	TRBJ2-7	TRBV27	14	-	TGTGCCAGCAGTTTAAGGGGACTGGGGGACGAGCAGTACTTC	CASSLRGLGDEQYF
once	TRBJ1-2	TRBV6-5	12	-	TGTGCCAGCAACGGGGAGTCCTATGGCTACACCTTC	CASNGESYGYTF
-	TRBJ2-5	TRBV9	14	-	TGTGCCAGCAGCGTCCAGCAGGGTGGGGAGACCCAGTACTTC	CASSVQQGGETQYF
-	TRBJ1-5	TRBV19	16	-	TGTGCCAGTACCCCCCAGGGAAGAATGGGCAATCAGCCCCAGCATTTT	CASTPQGRMGNQPQHF
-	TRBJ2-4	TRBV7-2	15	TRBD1	TGTGCCAGCAGCTTAGATTTCGCAGGGGGAAACATTCAGTACTTC	CASSLDFAGGNIQYF
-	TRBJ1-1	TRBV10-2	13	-	TGCGCCAGCAGTGTACAGGGGAACACTGAAGCTTTCTTT	CASSVQGNTEAFF
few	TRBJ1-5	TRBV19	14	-	TGTGCCAGTAGTATAGCACAGGGAGGACAGCCCCAGCATTTT	CASSIAQGGQPQHF
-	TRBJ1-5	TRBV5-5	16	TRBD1	TGTGCCAGCAGCTTGGTGACAGGGGATGTCAAGCAGCCCCAGCATTTT	CASSLVTGDVKQPQHF
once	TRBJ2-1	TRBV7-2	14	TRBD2	TGTGCCAGCAGCTTGGGCGGGGGTTACAATGAGCAGTTCTTC	CASSLGGGYNEQFF
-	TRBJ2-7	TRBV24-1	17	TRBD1	TGTGCCACCAGTGATTCTACCCCGGGACAGGGATCCTACGAGCAGTACTTC	CATSDSTPGQGSYEQYF
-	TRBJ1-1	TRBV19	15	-	TGTGCCAGTAGTCCCTTTGGGGCGCCGGGCACTGAAGCTTTCTTT	CASSPFGAPGTEAFF
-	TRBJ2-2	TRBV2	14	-	TGTGCCAGCAGTCTTCAGGGGTTAACCGGGGAGCTGTTTTTT	CASSLQGLTGELFF
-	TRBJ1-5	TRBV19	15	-	TGTGCCAGTAAAACTGGCCCCCAGAGCAATCAGCCCCAGCATTTT	CASKTGPQSNQPQHF
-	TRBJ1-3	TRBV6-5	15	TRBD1	TGTGCCAGCAAAACAGGGGGATTCTCTGGAAACACCATATATTTT	CASKTGGFSGNTIYF
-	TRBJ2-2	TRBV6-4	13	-	TGTGCCAGCAGTGTCCAGAACACCGGGGAGCTGTTTTTT	CASSVQNTGELFF
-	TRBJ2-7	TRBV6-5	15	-	TGTGCCAGCAGTTACTCTAGCGGATACTCCTACGAGCAGTACTTC	CASSYSSGYSYEQYF
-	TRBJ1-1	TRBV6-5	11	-	TGTGCCTCCCTGGAGAACACTGAAGCTTTCTTT	CASLENTEAFF
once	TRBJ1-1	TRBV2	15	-	TGTGCCAGCAGTGGGAGGGCAGGCCCGAACACTGAAGCTTTCTTT	CASSGRAGPNTEAFF
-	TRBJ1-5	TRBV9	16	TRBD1	TGTGCCAGCAGCTCCGGGGCAGGGGGGAACAATCAGCCCCAGCATTTT	CASSSGAGGNNQPQHF
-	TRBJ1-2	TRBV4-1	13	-	TGCGCCAGCAGCCAAGAAAACAGGGCGGCCTACACCTTC	CASSQENRAAYTF